The 29 T cell receptor beta chains below all came from one sample that was sequenced in a study of blood T cell repertoires in COVID-19. The repertoire was sequenced with immunoSEQ multiplex PCR; TCRdb's copy has only in-frame clones and lacks some. This table holds about 480,000 clones, around 89% found once. Sample: peripheral blood. These receptors all stem from a woman aged 50 to 60 with COVID-19, enrolled during active disease.

The chain recombines TRBV15 with TRBJ2-6; TRBD1 might be the D (6 bases). In germline, CDR1 is LNHNV, CDR2 YYDKDF (reference sequence). The CDR3 spans 18 residues. Trimming pared 1 base from V and 0 bases from J, leaving 13 bases between. CDR3 residues: CATSRAGQLFSGANVLTF. The CDR3 bases are TGTGCCACCAGCAGAGCCGGACAGCTATTCTCTGGGGCCAACGTCCTGACTTTC.

This chain joins TRBV5-6 and TRBJ2-1, with 9 bases that match TRBD2. Germline V gives CDR1 SGHDT, CDR2 YYEEEE. The junction had 8 bases not matched to a gene; V was cut back by 2 bases and J by 8 bases. The CDR3 extends over 15 amino acids. The CDR3 bases are TGTGCCAGCAGCTTCACCGGCGGGGGGGCCCATGAGCAGTTCTTC. As protein: CASSFTGGGAHEQFF.

The rearrangement uses TRBV19 and TRBJ2-7, with a possible D match to TRBD2 (6 bases). Trimming shortened V by 8 bases and J by 12 bases, and 23 bases separated the two germline ends. The germline V gene has CDR1 LNHDA and CDR2 SQIVND (reference sequence). This CDR3 has 13 residues. The CDR3 reads CASSLQSGQYLYF. The CDR3 region has the DNA TGTGCCAGTTCCCTCCAGAGCGGGCAGTATCTGTACTTC.

This chain links TRBV5-1 with TRBJ2-1; 10 bases line up with TRBD2. CDR1 and CDR2 (germline): SGHRS, YFSETQ. V was pared by 4 bases and J by 9 bases, with 7 bases of the junction left unmatched. The CDR3 runs to 14 residues. The CDR3 sequence: CASSPLAGVGEQFF. The CDR3 DNA is TGCGCCAGCAGCCCGCTAGCGGGGGTGGGTGAGCAGTTCTTC.

The V gene is TRBV6-6, the J gene TRBJ1-2, with 7 bases that match TRBD1. Losses at the gene ends were 0 bases for V and 6 bases for J; bases not matched to a gene: 4. Germline V gene lookup returns CDR1 MNHNY and CDR2 SVGAGI (reference sequence). This CDR3 contains 14 residues. CDR3 region: CASSYSRQGDGYTF. The CDR3 nucleotides read TGTGCCAGCAGTTACTCGCGACAGGGAGATGGCTACACCTTC.

This clone was detected only once. The chain employs TRBV2 and TRBJ1-4; no clear D gene. The V end was cut by 3 bases, the J end by 0 bases, with 11 bases between. CDR1 is SNHLY and CDR2 is FYNNEI in the germline V gene. The CDR3 loop spans 16 amino acids. CDR3 in DNA: TGTGCCAGCAGTGAGAGAGACACTGCAACTAATGAAAAACTGTTTTTT. Residues: CASSERDTATNEKLFF. Together with reference TRBV2 and TRBJ1-4, the CDR3 gives the full variable domain: EPEVTQTPSHQVTQMGQEVILRCVPISNHLYFYWYRQILGQKVEFLVSFYNNEISEKSEIFDDQFSVERPDGSNFTLKIRSTKLEDSAMYFCASSERDTATNEKLFFGSGTQLSVL.

The CDR3 nucleotides are TGTGCCAGCAGCCGTGGGGGCGGGGCCAACGTCCTGACTTTC. Protein: CASSRGGGANVLTF. The J gene is TRBJ2-6, the V gene TRBV9; possible D gene TRBD1, 6 bases. The CDR3 extends over 14 amino acids. Germline V CDR1 and CDR2: SGDLS, YYNGEE. Trimming took 4 bases from V and 4 from J, leaving 9 bases between them.

The chain links TRBV19 to TRBJ2-7, with 11 bases matching TRBD1. CDR3 length: 15 residues. CDR1 LNHDA and CDR2 SQIVND come from the germline V gene (reference sequence). V trimming: 6 bases; J trimming: 6 bases; junction bases outside the gene matches: 10. The CDR3 loop reads CASSSSRDRGFEQYF. Written as DNA, the CDR3 is TGTGCCAGTAGCAGCTCCCGGGACAGGGGGTTCGAGCAGTACTTC.

The chain joins TRBV11-3 to TRBJ2-2; 7 bases match TRBD2. Germline assignment: CDR1 SGHNT and CDR2 YENEEA. The CDR3 has 12 amino acids. The J segment lost 7 bases and the V segment lost 6 bases, leaving 2 bases of the junction unmatched. CDR3 DNA sequence: TGTGCCAGCAGTCCGGGAGGCGGGGAGCTGTTTTTT. Protein: CASSPGGGELFF.

This clone was found a few times. CDR3 in DNA: TGTGCCAGTACGGAGTATATGAACACTGAAGCTTTCTTT. Its translation is CASTEYMNTEAFF. The J gene is TRBJ1-1, the V gene TRBV19; D not resolved. The V end was cut by 7 bases, the J end by 0 bases, with 9 bases between. The CDR3 loop spans 13 amino acids. CDR1 is LNHDA and CDR2 is SQIVND in the germline V gene (reference sequence).

The rearrangement joins TRBV19 to TRBJ2-1; TRBD2 aligns across 14 bases. This CDR3 comprises 15 residues. With V trimmed by 4 bases and J by 10 bases, 6 bases remained unmatched. CDR1 and CDR2 (germline): LNHDA, SQIVND (reference sequence). This CDR3 reads CASSRTGLAGEEQFF. CDR3 DNA sequence: TGTGCCAGTAGTAGGACGGGACTAGCGGGGGAGGAGCAGTTCTTC.

This chain links TRBV11-2 with TRBJ2-5; perhaps TRBD2 as D (5 bases). Germline CDR1 reads SGHAT; CDR2 reads FQNNGV. V was cut by 5 bases and J by 4 bases, with 17 bases left in between. This CDR3 region has 15 residues. The CDR3 region has the DNA TGTGCCAGCAGCCAAACTCCGGGAATGGGAGAGACCCAGTACTTC. This gives the protein CASSQTPGMGETQYF.

The gene calls are TRBV15 and TRBJ2-1; D is possibly TRBD2 (6 bases). Germline CDR1 is LNHNV and CDR2 is YYDKDF (reference sequence). The germline V and J ends were trimmed by 4 bases and 3 bases, with 16 bases remaining between them. The CDR3 loop spans 16 amino acids. The CDR3 coding sequence is TGTGCCACCAGCACAGAGGGGACTTCCAGCTACAATGAGCAGTTCTTC. This gives the protein CATSTEGTSSYNEQFF.

The chain joins TRBV19 to TRBJ1-2; D perhaps matches TRBD1 (6 bases). Germline CDR1 is LNHDA and CDR2 is SQIVND (reference sequence). This CDR3 is built from 14 residues. The V and J ends lost 7 bases and 4 bases respectively, with 16 bases between them. CDR3 residues: CASTDEGGTYGYTF. Here the CDR3 DNA reads TGTGCCAGTACCGACGAGGGGGGGACCTATGGCTACACCTTC.

The chain employs TRBV5-4 and TRBJ1-2; TRBD1 aligns across 7 bases. The germline V gene encodes CDR1 SGHNT and CDR2 YYREEE (reference sequence). V lost 0 bases and J lost 4; bases outside the gene matches: 6. The CDR3 runs to 15 residues. In DNA form, the CDR3 reads TGTGCCAGCAGCTTGGCCACAGGGGATATCTATGGCTACACCTTC. Protein product: CASSLATGDIYGYTF.

The chain links TRBV6-5 to TRBJ1-2; a weak D match, TRBD1 (5 bases). V was cut by 6 bases and J by 4 bases, with 15 bases left in between. The CDR3 runs 14 residues. Germline V gene data show CDR1 as MNHEY and CDR2 as SVGAGI. In DNA form, the CDR3 reads TGTGCCAGCAGGCCTCCGGGGGGAAGCTATGGCTACACCTTC. This gives the protein CASRPPGGSYGYTF.

The chain employs TRBV19 and TRBJ2-7; 13 bases line up with TRBD2. J lost 2 bases, V lost 6 bases, and 10 bases had no gene match. The V gene's germline CDR1 is LNHDA and CDR2 SQIVND (reference sequence). The CDR3 loop spans 17 amino acids. The CDR3 region has the DNA TGTGCCAGTAGCCTAAATACCGGACTAGCGGGGGCCTACGAGCAGTACTTC. This gives the protein CASSLNTGLAGAYEQYF.

The chain combines TRBV30 with TRBJ1-2; D perhaps matches TRBD1 (5 bases). V lost 4 bases, J lost 5 bases, and 14 bases lay in between. The CDR3 contains 13 residues. Germline CDR1 reads GTSNPN; CDR2 reads SVGIG (reference sequence). The CDR3 nucleotides read TGTGCCTGGACCTCAGGGCAGGGATATGGCTACACCTTC. It is translated as CAWTSGQGYGYTF. The entire variable domain, with the rest obtained from reference TRBV30 and TRBJ1-2, is as follows: SQTIHQWPATLVQPVGSPLSLECTVEGTSNPNLYWYRQAAGRGLQLLFYSVGIGQISSEVPQNLSASRPQDRQFILSSKKLLLSDSGFYLCAWTSGQGYGYTFGSGTRLTVV.

On this clone: The same CDR3 arises from other DNA sequences in this sample as well. The gene calls are TRBV3-1 (or the pseudogene TRBV3-2) and TRBJ1-2; 10 positions match TRBD1. V lost 4 bases, J lost 4 bases, and 0 bases stayed unmatched. Germline V gene lookup returns CDR1 LGHDT and CDR2 YNNKEL (reference sequence). This CDR3 is 13 amino acids long. CDR3 protein: CASSRDRGYGYTF. The CDR3 nucleotides read TGTGCCAGCAGCCGGGACAGGGGCTATGGCTACACCTTC.

The chain carries TRBV5-1 and TRBJ1-1; tentative D call: TRBD1 (5 bases). V was pared by 0 bases and J by 2 bases, with 11 bases between. Per germline, CDR1 SGHRS and CDR2 YFSETQ. This CDR3 is 15 amino acids long. In DNA form, the CDR3 reads TGCGCCAGCAGCTTGGACAGGATCGCTAACACTGAAGCTTTCTTT. As protein: CASSLDRIANTEAFF.

This clone was seen a single time. This chain joins TRBV5-1 and TRBJ1-3; the match to TRBD1 covers 7 bases. Germline V gene sequence: CDR1 SGHRS, CDR2 YFSETQ. V was clipped by 0 bases and J by 1 base; unmatched bases: 7. The CDR3 has 17 residues. CDR3 bases: TGCGCCAGCAGCTTGGATATGGGACAGTATTCTGGAAACACCATATATTTT. It is translated as CASSLDMGQYSGNTIYF.

The rearrangement links TRBV27 to TRBJ2-7; D may be TRBD2 (5 bases). The CDR3 extends over 14 amino acids. Between the trimmed V and J ends, which lost 3 bases and 3 bases, there was a span of 12 bases. Germline loops: CDR1 MNHEY, CDR2 SMNVEV (reference sequence). The CDR3 DNA is TGTGCCAGCAGTTTGGGAGACGGACGCTACGAGCAGTACTTC. This translates into CASSLGDGRYEQYF.

This rearrangement joins TRBV24-1 to TRBJ2-3, with a tentative D call TRBD2 (7 bases). The CDR3 contains 16 residues. CDR1 and CDR2 (germline): KGHDR, SFDVKD. Trimming cost V 0 bases and J 6 bases, with 15 bases left between them. CDR3 residues: CATSDLRGGAWDTQYF. Written as DNA, the CDR3 is TGTGCCACCAGTGATTTGAGGGGGGGGGCGTGGGATACGCAGTATTTT.

V gene TRBV19 combines with J gene TRBJ2-7; D is possibly TRBD1 (5 bases). Germline-derived CDR1 and CDR2 are LNHDA and SQIVND (reference sequence). The CDR3 spans 14 residues. With 2 bases removed from V and 2 bases from J, the gap between germline ends came to 10 bases. CDR3 in DNA: TGTGCCAGTAGTATACTCGGCAGGGCCTACGAGCAGTACTTC. Translation: CASSILGRAYEQYF. The full variable domain, with the rest looked up from reference TRBV19 and TRBJ2-7, is DGGITQSPKYLFRKEGQNVTLSCEQNLNHDAMYWYRQDPGQGLRLIYYSQIVNDFQKGDIAEGYSVSREKKESFPLTVTSAQKNPTAFYLCASSILGRAYEQYFGPGTRLTVT.

The chain has TRBV28 and TRBJ1-2, with TRBD1 identical over 8 bases. Unmatched junction bases numbered 16, after V lost 5 bases and J lost 8 bases. The germline V gene encodes CDR1 MDHEN and CDR2 SYDVKM. CDR3 size: 16 residues. DNA of the CDR3: TGTGCCAGCAGTCAATCTTTCGGACAGGGAATAAGGGGCTACACCTTC. Its translation: CASSQSFGQGIRGYTF.

This rearrangement joins TRBV2 to TRBJ2-7; perhaps TRBD1 as D (6 bases). Germline V gene data show CDR1 as SNHLY and CDR2 as FYNNEI. The CDR3 extends over 14 amino acids. V lost 7 bases and J 0 bases, leaving 13 bases between the germline ends. The CDR3 protein is CASTRRDTSYEQYF. As DNA, the CDR3 is TGTGCCAGCACCCGTCGGGACACCTCCTACGAGCAGTACTTC.

This clone was seen only once. The V and J genes are TRBV6-5 and TRBJ2-7; TRBD2 is a possible D gene (5 bases). Germline values: CDR1 MNHEY, CDR2 SVGAGI. V lost 6 bases to trimming and J lost 2 bases, with 14 bases between them. The CDR3 extends over 14 amino acids. DNA of the CDR3: TGTGCCAGCAGGGACCGACCGGGAACCTACGAGCAGTACTTC. Residues: CASRDRPGTYEQYF.

The chain combines TRBV11-1 with TRBJ2-3; TRBD1 matches 7 bases. There are 15 residues in the CDR3. Per germline, CDR1 SGHAT and CDR2 FQDESV (reference sequence). J lost 0 bases, V lost 6 bases, and 6 bases had no gene match. CDR3 nucleotides: TGTGCCAGCAGGAGACAGGGTATAAGCACAGATACGCAGTATTTT. Amino acids: CASRRQGISTDTQYF. The full variable domain, completed using reference TRBV11-1 and TRBJ2-3, is EAEVAQSPRYKITEKSQAVAFWCDPISGHATLYWYRQILGQGPELLVQFQDESVVDDSQLPKDRFSAERLKGVDSTLKIQPAELGDSAMYLCASRRQGISTDTQYFGPGTRLTVL.

In this sample, this clone turned up once. V is TRBV11-2 and J is TRBJ1-3; no firm D call. Trimming removed 3 bases from V and 2 bases from J, with 14 bases in between. The CDR3 has 16 residues. Germline values: CDR1 SGHAT, CDR2 FQNNGV. CDR3 bases: TGTGCCAGCAGCTTCCACCCCCAACCAGCTGGAAACACCATATATTTT. Its protein product is CASSFHPQPAGNTIYF.